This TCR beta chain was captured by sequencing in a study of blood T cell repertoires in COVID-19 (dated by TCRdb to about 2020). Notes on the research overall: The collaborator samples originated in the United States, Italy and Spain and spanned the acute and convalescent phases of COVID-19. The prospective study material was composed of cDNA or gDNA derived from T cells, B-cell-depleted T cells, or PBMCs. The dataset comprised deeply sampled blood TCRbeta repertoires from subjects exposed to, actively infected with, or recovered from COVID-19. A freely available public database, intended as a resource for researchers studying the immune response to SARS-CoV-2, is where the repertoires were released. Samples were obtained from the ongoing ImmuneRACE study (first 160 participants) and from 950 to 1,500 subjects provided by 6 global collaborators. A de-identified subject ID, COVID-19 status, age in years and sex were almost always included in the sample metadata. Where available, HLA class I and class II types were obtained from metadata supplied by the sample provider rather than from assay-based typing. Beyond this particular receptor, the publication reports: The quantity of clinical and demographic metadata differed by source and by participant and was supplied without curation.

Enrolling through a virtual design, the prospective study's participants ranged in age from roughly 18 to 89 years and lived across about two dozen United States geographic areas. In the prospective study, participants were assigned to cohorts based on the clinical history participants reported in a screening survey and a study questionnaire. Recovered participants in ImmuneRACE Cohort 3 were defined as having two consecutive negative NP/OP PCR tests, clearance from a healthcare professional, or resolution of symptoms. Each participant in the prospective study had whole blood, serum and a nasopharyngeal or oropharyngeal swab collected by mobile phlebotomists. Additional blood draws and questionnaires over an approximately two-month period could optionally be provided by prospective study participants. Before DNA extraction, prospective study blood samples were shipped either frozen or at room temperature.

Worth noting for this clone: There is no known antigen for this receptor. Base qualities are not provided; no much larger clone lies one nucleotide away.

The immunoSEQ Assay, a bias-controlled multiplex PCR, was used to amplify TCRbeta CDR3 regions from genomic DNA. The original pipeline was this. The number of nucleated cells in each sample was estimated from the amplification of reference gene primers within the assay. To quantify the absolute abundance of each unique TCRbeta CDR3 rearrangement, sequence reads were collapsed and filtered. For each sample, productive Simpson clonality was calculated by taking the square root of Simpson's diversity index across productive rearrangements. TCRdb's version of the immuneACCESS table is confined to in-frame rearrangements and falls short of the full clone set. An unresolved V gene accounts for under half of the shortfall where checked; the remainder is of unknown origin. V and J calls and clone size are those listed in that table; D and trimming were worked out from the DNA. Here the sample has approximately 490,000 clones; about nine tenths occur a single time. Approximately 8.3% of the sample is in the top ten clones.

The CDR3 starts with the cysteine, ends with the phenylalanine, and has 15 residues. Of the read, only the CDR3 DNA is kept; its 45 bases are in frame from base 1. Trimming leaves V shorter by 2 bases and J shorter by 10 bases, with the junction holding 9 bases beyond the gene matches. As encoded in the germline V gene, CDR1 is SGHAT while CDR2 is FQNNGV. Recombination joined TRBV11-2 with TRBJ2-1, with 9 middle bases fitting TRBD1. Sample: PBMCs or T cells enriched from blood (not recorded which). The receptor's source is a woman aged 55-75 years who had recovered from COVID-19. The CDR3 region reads CASSLRPTGGLEQFF. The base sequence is TGTGCCAGCAGCTTACGCCCGACAGGGGGGTTAGAGCAGTTCTTC.